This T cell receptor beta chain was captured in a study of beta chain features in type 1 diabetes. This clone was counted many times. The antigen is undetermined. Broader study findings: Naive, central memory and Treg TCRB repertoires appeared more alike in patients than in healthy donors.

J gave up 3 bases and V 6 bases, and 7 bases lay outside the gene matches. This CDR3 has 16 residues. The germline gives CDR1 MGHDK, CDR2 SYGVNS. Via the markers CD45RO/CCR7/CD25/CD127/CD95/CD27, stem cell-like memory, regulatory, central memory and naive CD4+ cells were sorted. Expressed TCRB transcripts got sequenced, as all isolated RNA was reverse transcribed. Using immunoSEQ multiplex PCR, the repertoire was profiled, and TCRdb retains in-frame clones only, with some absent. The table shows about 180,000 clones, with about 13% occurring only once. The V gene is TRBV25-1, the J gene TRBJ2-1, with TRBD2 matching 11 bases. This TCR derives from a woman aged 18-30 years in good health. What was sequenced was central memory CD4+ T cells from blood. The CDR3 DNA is TGTGCCAGCAGCCGTCCTGGGACTAGCGGCTACAATGAGCAGTTCTTC. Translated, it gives CASSRPGTSGYNEQFF.